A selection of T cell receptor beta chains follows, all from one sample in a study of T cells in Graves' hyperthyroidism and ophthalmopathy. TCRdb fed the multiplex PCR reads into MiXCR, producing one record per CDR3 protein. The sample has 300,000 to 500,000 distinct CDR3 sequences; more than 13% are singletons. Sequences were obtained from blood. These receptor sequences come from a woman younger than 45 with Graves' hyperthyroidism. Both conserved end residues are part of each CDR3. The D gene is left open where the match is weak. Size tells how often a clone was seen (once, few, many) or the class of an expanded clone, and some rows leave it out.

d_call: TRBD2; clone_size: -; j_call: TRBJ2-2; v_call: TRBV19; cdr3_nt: TGTGCCAGTAGCGGGACTAGCGATATCGGGGAGCTGTTTTTT; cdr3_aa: CASSGTSDIGELFF
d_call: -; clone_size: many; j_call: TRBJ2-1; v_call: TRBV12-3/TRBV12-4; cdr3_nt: TGTGCCAGCAGTCGTTCTGGGGCAGGCAGCAATGAGCAGTTCTTC; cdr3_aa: CASSRSGAGSNEQFF
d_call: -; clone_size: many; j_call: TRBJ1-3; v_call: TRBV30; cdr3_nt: TGTGCCTGGAGTGTATTGAGGTTCTCTGGAAACACCATATATTTT; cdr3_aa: CAWSVLRFSGNTIYF
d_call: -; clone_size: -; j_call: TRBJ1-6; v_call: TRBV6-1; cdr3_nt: TGTGCCAGCAACGTGGGGGATAATTCACCCCTCCACTTT; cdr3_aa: CASNVGDNSPLHF
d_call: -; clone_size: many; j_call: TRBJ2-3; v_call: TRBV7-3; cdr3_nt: TGTGCCAGCAGCTTAACCCGCGACGATACGCAGTATTTT; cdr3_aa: CASSLTRDDTQYF
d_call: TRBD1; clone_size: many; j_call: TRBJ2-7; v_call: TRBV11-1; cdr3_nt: TGTGCCAGCAGCGACGGACAGGGGGCCTACGAGCAGTACTTC; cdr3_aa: CASSDGQGAYEQYF
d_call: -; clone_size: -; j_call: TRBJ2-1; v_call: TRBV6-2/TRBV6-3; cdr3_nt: TGTGCCAGCAGTTATTCACCCCGCGGGGGCCGTCGGGATGAGCAGTTCTTC; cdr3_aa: CASSYSPRGGRRDEQFF
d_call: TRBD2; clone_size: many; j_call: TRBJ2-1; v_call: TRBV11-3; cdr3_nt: TGTGCCAGCAGCAAGCGGGGGTATGACAATGAGCAGTTCTTC; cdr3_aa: CASSKRGYDNEQFF
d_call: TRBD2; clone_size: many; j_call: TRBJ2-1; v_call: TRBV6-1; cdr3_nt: TGTGCCAGCAGTGCACTAGCGGACCTCTACAATGAGCAGTTCTTC; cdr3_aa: CASSALADLYNEQFF
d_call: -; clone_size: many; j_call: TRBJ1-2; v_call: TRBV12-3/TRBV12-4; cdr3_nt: TGTGCCAGCAGTAATCCGGGCTACACCTTC; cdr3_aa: CASSNPGYTF
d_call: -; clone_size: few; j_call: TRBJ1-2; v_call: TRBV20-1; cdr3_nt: TGCAGTGCTAGATCAGAGACCGGCTATGGCTACACCTTC; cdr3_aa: CSARSETGYGYTF
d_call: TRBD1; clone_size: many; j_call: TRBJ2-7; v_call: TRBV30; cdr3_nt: TGTGCCTGGAGTTCAGGGGGTTACGAGCAGTACTTC; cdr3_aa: CAWSSGGYEQYF
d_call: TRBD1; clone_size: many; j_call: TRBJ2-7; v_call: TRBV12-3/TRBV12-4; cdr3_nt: TGTGCCAGCAGTTCGGACAGGGTCAATTCCTACGAGCAGTACTTC; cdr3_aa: CASSSDRVNSYEQYF
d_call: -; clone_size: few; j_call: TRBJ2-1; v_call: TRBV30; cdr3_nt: TGTGCCTGGAGGCTCGGGTGGTCCTACAATGAGCAGTTCTTC; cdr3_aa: CAWRLGWSYNEQFF
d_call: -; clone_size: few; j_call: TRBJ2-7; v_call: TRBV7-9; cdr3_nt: TGTGCCAGCAGCTCGACACAGGGATACTACGAGCAGTACTTC; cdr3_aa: CASSSTQGYYEQYF
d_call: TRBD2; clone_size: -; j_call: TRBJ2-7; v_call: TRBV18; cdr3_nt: TGTGCCAGCCGATCCGGGACTAGCCCCCGCGAGCAGTACTTC; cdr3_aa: CASRSGTSPREQYF
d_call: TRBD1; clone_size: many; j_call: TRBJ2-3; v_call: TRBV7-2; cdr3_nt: TGTGCCAGCAGCTTAGGGGACAGGGGGAGCACAGATACGCAGTATTTT; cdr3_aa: CASSLGDRGSTDTQYF
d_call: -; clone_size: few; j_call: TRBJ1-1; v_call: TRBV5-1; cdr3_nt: TGCGCCAGCAGCCAGGAGGGGGGGAGGTCTGAAGCTTTCTTT; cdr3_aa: CASSQEGGRSEAFF
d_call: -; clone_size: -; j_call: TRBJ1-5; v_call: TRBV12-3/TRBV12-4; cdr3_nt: TGTGCCAGCAGTTTAGCTCGCCCATATAGCAATCAGCCCCAGCATTTT; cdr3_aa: CASSLARPYSNQPQHF
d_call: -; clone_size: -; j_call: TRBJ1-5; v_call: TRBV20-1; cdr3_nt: TGCAGTGCTAGGGGTCCGGAAAATAGCAATCAGCCCCAGCATTTT; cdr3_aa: CSARGPENSNQPQHF
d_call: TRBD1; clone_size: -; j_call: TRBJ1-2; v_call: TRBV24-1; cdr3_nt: TGTGCCACCAGTGGATTTTCCGACCACCCCGGGACAGAATATGGCTACACCTTC; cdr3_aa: CATSGFSDHPGTEYGYTF
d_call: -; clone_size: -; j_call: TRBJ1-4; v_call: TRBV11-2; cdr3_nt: TGTGCCAGCAGCTTAGATCATAAACGCCGCTCTAATGAAAAACTGTTTTTT; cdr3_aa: CASSLDHKRRSNEKLFF
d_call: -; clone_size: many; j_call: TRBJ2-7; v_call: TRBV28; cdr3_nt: TGTGCCAGCAGTCCGCGTGGAGGGACCTACGAGCAGTACTTC; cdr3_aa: CASSPRGGTYEQYF
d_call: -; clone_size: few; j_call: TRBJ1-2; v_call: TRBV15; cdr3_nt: TGTGCCACCAGCAGAGATCAAAGGTTCCCTGGCTACACCTTC; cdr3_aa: CATSRDQRFPGYTF
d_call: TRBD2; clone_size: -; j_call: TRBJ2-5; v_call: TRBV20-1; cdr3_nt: TGCAGTGCCGGGGAACAAACTAGCGGGCAAGAGACCCAGTACTTC; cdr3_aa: CSAGEQTSGQETQYF
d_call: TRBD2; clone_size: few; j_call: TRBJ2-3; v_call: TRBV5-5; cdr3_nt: TGTGCCAGCAGGCCTACGAGTGTCGCACTAAGGACTAGCGGCACAGATACGCAGTATTTT; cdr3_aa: CASRPTSVALRTSGTDTQYF
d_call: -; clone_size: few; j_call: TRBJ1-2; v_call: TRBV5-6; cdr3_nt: TGTGCCAGCAGCCGAAGGGGTCGACACGACTATGGCTACACCTTC; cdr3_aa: CASSRRGRHDYGYTF
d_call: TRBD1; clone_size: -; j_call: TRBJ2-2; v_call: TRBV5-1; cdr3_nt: TGCGCCAGCAGACCGCCGGGACAGGGCCTCACCGGGGAGCTGTTTTTT; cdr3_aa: CASRPPGQGLTGELFF
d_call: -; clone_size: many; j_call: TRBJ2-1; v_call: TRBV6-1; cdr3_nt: TGTGCCAGCAGTTGGGGGGAGGGGGCTAAGGGTGAGCAGTTCTTC; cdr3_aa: CASSWGEGAKGEQFF
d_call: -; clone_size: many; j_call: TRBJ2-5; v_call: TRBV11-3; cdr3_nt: TGTGCCAGCAGCCACCGGACGGAGCAAGAGACCCAGTACTTC; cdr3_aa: CASSHRTEQETQYF
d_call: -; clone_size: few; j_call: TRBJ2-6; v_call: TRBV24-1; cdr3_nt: TGTGCCACCAGGGCAGGGGCAGCTGGGGCCAACGTCCTGACTTTC; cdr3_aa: CATRAGAAGANVLTF
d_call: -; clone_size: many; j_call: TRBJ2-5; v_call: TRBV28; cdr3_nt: TGTGCCAGCAGTTCGGTGATACAAGAGACCCAGTACTTC; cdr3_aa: CASSSVIQETQYF
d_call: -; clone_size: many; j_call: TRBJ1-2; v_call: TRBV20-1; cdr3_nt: TGCAGTGCTAGCGCTGACGGACAGTCTGCAGACTATGGCTACACCTTC; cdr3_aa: CSASADGQSADYGYTF
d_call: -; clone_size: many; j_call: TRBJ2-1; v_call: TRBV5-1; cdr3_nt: TGCGCCAGCAGCTTGGCCGGTGATGACTCCTACAATGAGCAGTTCTTC; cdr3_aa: CASSLAGDDSYNEQFF
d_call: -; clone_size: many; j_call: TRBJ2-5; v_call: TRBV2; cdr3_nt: TGTGCCAGCAGTGATCTATTCCAAGAGACCCAGTACTTC; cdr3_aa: CASSDLFQETQYF
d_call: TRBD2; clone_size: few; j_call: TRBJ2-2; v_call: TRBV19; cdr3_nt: TGTGCCACCCTCCGGCGGGAGGCAGGGGTTACCGGGGAGCTGTTTTTT; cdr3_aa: CATLRREAGVTGELFF
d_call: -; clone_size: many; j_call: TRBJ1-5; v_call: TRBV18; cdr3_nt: TGTGCCAGCTCACCAGGGCCCTTGGCCGCCTCGGTTGGCAATCAGCCCCAGCATTTT; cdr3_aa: CASSPGPLAASVGNQPQHF
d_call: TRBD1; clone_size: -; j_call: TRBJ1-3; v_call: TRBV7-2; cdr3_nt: TGTGCCAGCAGCTGGGACAGGTGGCTGGGTTTTGGAAACACCATATATTTT; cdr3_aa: CASSWDRWLGFGNTIYF
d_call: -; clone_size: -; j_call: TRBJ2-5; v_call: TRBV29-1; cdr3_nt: TGCAGCGATGTTTGGGTCCAGGGGCAAGAGACCCAGTACTTC; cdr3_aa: CSDVWVQGQETQYF
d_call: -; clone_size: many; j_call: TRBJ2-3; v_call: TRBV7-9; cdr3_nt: TGTGCCGTAGGAGGTGATACGCAGTATTTT; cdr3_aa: CAVGGDTQYF
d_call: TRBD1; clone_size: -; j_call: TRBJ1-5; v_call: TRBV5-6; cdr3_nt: TGTGCCAGCAGCCAGGGGGACCGGCGCTCCGACAATCAGCCCCAGCATTTT; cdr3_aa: CASSQGDRRSDNQPQHF
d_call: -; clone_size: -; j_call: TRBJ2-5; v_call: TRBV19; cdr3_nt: TGTGCCACGGCTAGCTATCAAGAGACCCAGTACTTC; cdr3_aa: CATASYQETQYF
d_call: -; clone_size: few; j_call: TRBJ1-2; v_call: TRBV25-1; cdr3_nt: TGTGCCAGCAGTGAATATTTGCTTAACTATGGCTACACCTTC; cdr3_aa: CASSEYLLNYGYTF
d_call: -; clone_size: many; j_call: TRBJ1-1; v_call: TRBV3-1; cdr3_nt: TGTGCCAGCAGCCAAGGCTGGCCAGGGGTCAGCCGGAACACTGAAGCTTTCTTT; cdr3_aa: CASSQGWPGVSRNTEAFF
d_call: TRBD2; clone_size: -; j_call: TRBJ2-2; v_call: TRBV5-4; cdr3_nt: TGTGCCAGCAGCATTGGGGGACTACGGACCGGGGAGCTGTTTTTT; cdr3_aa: CASSIGGLRTGELFF
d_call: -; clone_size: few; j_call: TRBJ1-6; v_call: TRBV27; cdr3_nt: TGTGCCAGCAATACCGTCAGTGAAAATTCACCCCTCCACTTT; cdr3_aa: CASNTVSENSPLHF
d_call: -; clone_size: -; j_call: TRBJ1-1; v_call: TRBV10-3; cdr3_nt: TGTGCCATCAGTTACGGGGGGGACACTGAAGCTTTCTTT; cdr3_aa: CAISYGGDTEAFF
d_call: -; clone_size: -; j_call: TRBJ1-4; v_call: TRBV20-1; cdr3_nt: TGCAGTGCTAGAGAAGGGTCAACTAATGAAAAACTGTTTTTT; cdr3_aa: CSAREGSTNEKLFF
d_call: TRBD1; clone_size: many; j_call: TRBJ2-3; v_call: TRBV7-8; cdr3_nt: TGTGCCAGCAGCCAACAGGGGGTTGGCGCAGATACGCAGTATTTT; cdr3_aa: CASSQQGVGADTQYF
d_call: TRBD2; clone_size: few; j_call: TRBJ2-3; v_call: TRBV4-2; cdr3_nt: TGTGCCAGCAGCCAAGATGGGACTAGCGGGACCGGGACAGATACGCAGTATTTT; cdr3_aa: CASSQDGTSGTGTDTQYF
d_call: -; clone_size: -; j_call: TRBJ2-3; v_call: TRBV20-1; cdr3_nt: TGCAGTGCGGCCCGGGGACAGGGTGTGAGCGGGAGTTGGGGAGATACGCAGTATTTT; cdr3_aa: CSAARGQGVSGSWGDTQYF
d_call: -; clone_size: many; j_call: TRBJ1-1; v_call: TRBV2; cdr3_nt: TGTGCCAGCATTCGGGAAGTAGTGAACACTGAAGCTTTCTTT; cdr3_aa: CASIREVVNTEAFF
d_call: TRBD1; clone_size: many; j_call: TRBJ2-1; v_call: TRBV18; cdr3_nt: TGTGCCAGCTCTCCGGACAGGGTGGGCGGTGAGCAGTTCTTC; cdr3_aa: CASSPDRVGGEQFF
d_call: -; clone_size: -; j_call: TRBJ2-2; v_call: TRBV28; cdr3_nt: TGTGCCGGCAGCCGTACCGGGACGGAGAACACCGGGGAGCTGCTTTTT; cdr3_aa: CAGSRTGTENTGELLF
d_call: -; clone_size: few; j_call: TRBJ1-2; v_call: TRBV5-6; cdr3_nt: TGTGCCAGCAAAGGGGGTACATATGGCTACACCTTC; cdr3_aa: CASKGGTYGYTF
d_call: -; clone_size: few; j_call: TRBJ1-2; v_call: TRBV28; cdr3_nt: TGTGCCAGCAGCATCCTCGGCGGGGTGTATGGCTACACCTTC; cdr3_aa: CASSILGGVYGYTF
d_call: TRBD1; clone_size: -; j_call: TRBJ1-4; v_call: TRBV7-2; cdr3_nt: TGTGCCAGCAGCAACCAGGGGGCGCTTAGGGAAAAACTGTTTTTT; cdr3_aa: CASSNQGALREKLFF